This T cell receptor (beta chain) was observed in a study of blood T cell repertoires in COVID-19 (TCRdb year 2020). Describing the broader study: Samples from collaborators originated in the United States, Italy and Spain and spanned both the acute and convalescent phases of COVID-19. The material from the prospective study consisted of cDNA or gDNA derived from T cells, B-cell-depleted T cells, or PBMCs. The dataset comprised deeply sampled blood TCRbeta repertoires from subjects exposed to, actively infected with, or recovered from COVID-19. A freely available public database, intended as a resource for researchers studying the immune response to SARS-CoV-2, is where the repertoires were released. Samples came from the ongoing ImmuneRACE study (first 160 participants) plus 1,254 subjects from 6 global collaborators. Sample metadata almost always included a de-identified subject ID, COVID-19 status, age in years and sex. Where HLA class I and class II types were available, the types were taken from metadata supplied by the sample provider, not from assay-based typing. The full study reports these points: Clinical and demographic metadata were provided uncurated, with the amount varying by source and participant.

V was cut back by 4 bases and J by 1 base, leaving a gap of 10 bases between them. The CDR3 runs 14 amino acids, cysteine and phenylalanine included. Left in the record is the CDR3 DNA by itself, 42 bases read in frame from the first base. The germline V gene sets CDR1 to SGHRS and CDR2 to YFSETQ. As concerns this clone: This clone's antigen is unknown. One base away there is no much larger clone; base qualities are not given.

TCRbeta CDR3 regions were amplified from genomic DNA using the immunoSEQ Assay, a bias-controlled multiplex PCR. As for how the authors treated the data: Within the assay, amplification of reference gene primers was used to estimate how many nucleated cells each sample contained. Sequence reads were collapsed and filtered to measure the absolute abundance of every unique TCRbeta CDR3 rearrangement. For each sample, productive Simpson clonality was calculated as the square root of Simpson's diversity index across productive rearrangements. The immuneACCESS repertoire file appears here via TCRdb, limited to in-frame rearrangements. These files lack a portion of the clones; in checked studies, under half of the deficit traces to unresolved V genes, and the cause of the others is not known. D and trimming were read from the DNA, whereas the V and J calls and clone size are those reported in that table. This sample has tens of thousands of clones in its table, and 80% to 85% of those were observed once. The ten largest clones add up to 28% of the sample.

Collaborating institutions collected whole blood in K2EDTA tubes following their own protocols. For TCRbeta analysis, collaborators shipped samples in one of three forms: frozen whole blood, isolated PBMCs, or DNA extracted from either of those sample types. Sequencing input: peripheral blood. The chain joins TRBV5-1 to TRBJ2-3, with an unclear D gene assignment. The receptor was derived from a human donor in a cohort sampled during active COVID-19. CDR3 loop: CASSPVVGTDTQYF. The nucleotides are TGCGCCAGCAGCCCTGTAGTCGGCACAGATACGCAGTATTTT. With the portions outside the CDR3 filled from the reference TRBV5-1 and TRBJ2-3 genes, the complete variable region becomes KAGVTQTPRYLIKTRGQQVTLSCSPISGHRSVSWYQQTPGQGLQFLFEYFSETQRNKGNFPGRFSGRQFSNSRSEMNVSTLELGDSALYLCASSPVVGTDTQYFGPGTRLTVL.